These 5 T cell receptor beta chains originate from one sample sequenced in a study of blood T cell repertoires in COVID-19. The method was immunoSEQ multiplex PCR; TCRdb's version includes in-frame clones alone and lacks a portion of them. Among 300,000 to 400,000 clones listed, 85% to 90% were seen once. The sequencing sample was made of PBMCs or T cells enriched from blood (not recorded which). These receptors originate from a man aged 18 to 30 who had recovered from COVID-19.

The chain employs TRBV19 and TRBJ2-7, with 10 bases fitting TRBD2. Looked up from germline, CDR1 is LNHDA and CDR2 is SQIVND (reference sequence). The CDR3 has 18 residues. Trimming cost V 5 bases and J 2 bases; bases outside gene matches: 15. This chain's CDR3 is CASSYLFTLAGVTYEQYF. For the CDR3, the DNA is TGTGCCAGTAGTTACCTATTCACGCTAGCGGGAGTCACCTACGAGCAGTACTTC.

The CDR3 nucleotides read TGTGCCACCAGCAGATCTTGGACTAGCGGGAGGGCCGAGGTTCTTGTCGAGCAGTACTTC. It translates to CATSRSWTSGRAEVLVEQYF. V is TRBV15 and J is TRBJ2-7; 15 nucleotides align to TRBD2. Trimming removed 2 bases from V and 6 bases from J; junction bases left unmatched: 17. Germline assignment: CDR1 LNHNV and CDR2 YYDKDF (reference sequence). The CDR3 sequence is 20 residues long.

V is TRBV7-3 and J is TRBJ2-7; 7 positions match TRBD2. The junction had 7 bases not matched to a gene; V was cut back by 2 bases and J by 3 bases. The CDR3 contains 15 residues. Germline assignment: CDR1 SGHTA and CDR2 FQGTGA. The CDR3 is CASSLYRGENYEQYF. The CDR3 DNA is TGTGCCAGCAGCTTATATCGGGGGGAAAACTACGAGCAGTACTTC. Full variable domain (missing parts from reference TRBV7-3 and TRBJ2-7): GAGVSQTPSNKVTEKGKYVELRCDPISGHTALYWYRQSLGQGPEFLIYFQGTGAADDSGLPNDRFFAVRPEGSVSTLKIQRTERGDSAVYLCASSLYRGENYEQYFGPGTRLTVT.

This chain links TRBV30 with TRBJ1-6; TRBD1 aligns across 9 bases. V lost 5 bases to trimming and J lost 9 bases; unmatched junction nucleotides: 11. CDR3 length equals 15 residues. Germline assignment: CDR1 GTSNPN and CDR2 SVGIG (reference sequence). The CDR3 bases are TGTGCCTGGGGCGGACAGGGGATTTTCGGTTCACCCCTCCACTTT. Amino acids: CAWGGQGIFGSPLHF.

This rearrangement joins TRBV29-1 to TRBJ2-1; D is ambiguous. CDR3 size: 11 residues. Germline V lookup: CDR1 SQVTM, CDR2 ANQGSEA. Between the trimmed V and J ends, which lost 4 bases and 5 bases, there was a span of 6 bases. CDR3 region: CSVGAHNEQFF. For the CDR3, the DNA is TGCAGCGTTGGGGCCCACAATGAGCAGTTCTTC.